This T cell receptor beta chain was documented in a study of blood T cell repertoires in COVID-19. Study summary: The United States, Italy and Spain were the sources of the acute and convalescent COVID-19 samples. From T cells, B-cell-depleted T cells, or PBMCs came the material, which was cDNA or gDNA.

Germline assignment: CDR1 LNHDA and CDR2 SQIVND (reference sequence). After removal of 6 bases from V and 5 bases from J, the junction contained 8 bases not matched to a gene. This CDR3 is 15 amino acids long. Per the study methods: Scientists estimated how many nucleated cells there were by amplifying reference gene primers. Only in-frame clones appear in the TCRdb table, and some are missing; sequencing was by immunoSEQ multiplex PCR. V and J calls and clone size are given by that table; D and trimming were obtained from the DNA. The table has some 40,000 clones, 75% to 95% seen once. Material for sequencing was peripheral blood. The sequence derives from a woman aged 80 or over with acute or convalescent COVID-19. The V and J genes are TRBV19 and TRBJ2-1; 9 bases are a match to TRBD1. DNA for the CDR3: TGTGCCAGTAGACAAAGACAGGGGGAGAACAATGAGCAGTTCTTC. Amino acids: CASRQRQGENNEQFF.